Given below is one TCR beta chain in context. The antigen remains undetermined. V lost 3 bases, J lost 5 bases, and 8 bases lay in between. This CDR3 comprises 13 residues. The data are from a study of T cell repertoires in breast cancer. On the study more broadly: Samples were breast cancer tumors, lymph nodes and blood from patients, and control blood.

Study-wide findings and caveats: Shared TCRs had various nucleotide encodings, suggesting antigen-based selection and expansion.

Blocking oligonucleotides added to a second nested PCR suppressed unpaired genes. TCRdb ran MiXCR on the emulsion pairing reads and lists one entry per CDR3 protein. The sample carries some 37,000 distinct CDR3 sequences, 45% recorded once. Paired alpha-beta TCRs of CD8+ T cells were analyzed by expanded emulsion RT-PCR. This clonotype originated in a pool of human donors with breast cancer or a healthy control (not recorded which). V is TRBV12-3 or TRBV12-4 and J is TRBJ1-5, with D hard to call. Input material: CD8+ T cells. In DNA, the CDR3 is TGTGCCAGCAGTTTCATCAGAGATCAGCCCCAGCATTTT. It yields the protein CASSFIRDQPQHF.